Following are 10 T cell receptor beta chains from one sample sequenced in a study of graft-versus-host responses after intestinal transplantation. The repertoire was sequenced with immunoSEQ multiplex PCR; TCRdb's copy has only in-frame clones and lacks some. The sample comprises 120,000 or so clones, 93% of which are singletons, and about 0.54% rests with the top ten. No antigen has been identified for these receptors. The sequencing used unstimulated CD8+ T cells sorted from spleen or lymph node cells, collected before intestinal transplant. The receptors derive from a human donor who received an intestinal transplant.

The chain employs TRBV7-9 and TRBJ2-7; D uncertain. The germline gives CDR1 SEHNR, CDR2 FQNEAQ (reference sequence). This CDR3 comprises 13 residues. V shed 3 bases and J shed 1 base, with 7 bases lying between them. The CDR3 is CASSFVHSYEQYF. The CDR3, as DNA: TGTGCCAGCAGCTTTGTCCATTCCTACGAGCAGTACTTC.

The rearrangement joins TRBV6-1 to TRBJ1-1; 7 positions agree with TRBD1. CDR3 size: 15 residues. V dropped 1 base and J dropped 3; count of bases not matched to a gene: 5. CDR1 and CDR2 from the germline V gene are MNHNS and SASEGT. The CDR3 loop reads CASSEGQGRYTEAFF. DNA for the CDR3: TGTGCCAGCAGTGAAGGACAGGGTCGGTACACTGAAGCTTTCTTT.

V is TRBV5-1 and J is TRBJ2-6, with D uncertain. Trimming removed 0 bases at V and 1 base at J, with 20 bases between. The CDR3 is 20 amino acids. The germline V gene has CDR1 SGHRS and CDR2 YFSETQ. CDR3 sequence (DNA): TGCGCCAGCAGCTTGGGAATCTCTGGGGATCCCGTTTCTGGGGCCAACGTCCTGACTTTC. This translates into CASSLGISGDPVSGANVLTF.

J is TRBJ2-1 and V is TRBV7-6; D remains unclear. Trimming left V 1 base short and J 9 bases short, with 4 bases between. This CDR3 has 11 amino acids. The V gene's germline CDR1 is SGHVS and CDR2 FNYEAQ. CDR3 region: CASSLGSEQFF. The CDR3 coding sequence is TGTGCCAGCAGCTTAGGTAGTGAGCAGTTCTTC.

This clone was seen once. CDR3: CASTGTVAGGLETQYF. The CDR3 DNA sequence: TGTGCCAGCACTGGAACCGTAGCGGGAGGGCTTGAGACCCAGTACTTC. The chain combines TRBV7-9 with TRBJ2-5; 11 positions match TRBD2. Germline lookup yields CDR1 SEHNR and CDR2 FQNEAQ (reference sequence). V lost 7 bases to trimming and J lost 5 bases; unmatched junction nucleotides: 12. This CDR3 contains 16 residues. The whole variable domain, remainder taken from reference TRBV7-9 and TRBJ2-5, is DTGVSQNPRHKITKRGQNVTFRCDPISEHNRLYWYRQTLGQGPEFLTYFQNEAQLEKSRLLSDRFSAERPKGSFSTLEIQRTEQGDSAMYLCASTGTVAGGLETQYFGPGTRLLVL.

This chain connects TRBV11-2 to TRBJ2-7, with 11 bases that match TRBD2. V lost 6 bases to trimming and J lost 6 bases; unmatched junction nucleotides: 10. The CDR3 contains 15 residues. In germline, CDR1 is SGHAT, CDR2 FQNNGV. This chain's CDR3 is CASSAYSGRVGEQYF. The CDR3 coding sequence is TGTGCCAGCAGTGCATATAGCGGGAGGGTTGGCGAGCAGTACTTC.

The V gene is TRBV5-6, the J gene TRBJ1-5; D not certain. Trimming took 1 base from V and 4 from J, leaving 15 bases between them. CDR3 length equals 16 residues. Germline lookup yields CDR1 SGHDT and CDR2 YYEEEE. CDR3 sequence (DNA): TGTGCCAGCAGCTTGTTTGCAGGACTCGTAAATCAGCCCCAGCATTTT. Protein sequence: CASSLFAGLVNQPQHF.

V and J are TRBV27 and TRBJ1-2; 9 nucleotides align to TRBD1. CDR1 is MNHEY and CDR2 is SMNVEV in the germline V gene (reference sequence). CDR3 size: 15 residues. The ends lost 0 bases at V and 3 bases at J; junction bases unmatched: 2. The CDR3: CASSLSTGGYYGYTF. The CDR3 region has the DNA TGTGCCAGCAGTTTATCGACAGGGGGGTACTATGGCTACACCTTC.

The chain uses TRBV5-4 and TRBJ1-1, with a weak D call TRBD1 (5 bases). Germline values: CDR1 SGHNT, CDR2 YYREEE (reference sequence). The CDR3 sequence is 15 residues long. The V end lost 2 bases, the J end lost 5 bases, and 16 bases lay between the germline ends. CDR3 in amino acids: CASSLRGGLETEAFF. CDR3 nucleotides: TGTGCCAGCAGCTTACGCGGGGGGTTGGAGACTGAAGCTTTCTTT.

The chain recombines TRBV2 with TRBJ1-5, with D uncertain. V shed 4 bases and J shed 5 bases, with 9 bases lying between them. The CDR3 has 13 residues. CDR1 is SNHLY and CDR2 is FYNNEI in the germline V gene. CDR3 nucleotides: TGTGCCAGCAGTGTAGGTTTTGATCAGCCCCAGCATTTT. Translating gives CASSVGFDQPQHF.